This T cell receptor beta chain is drawn from a study of OX40 agonist ivuxolimab in advanced cancers. Overall study: The study treated patients with ivuxolimab, an agonistic anti-OX40 (CD134) antibody.

Clones were sequenced by immunoSEQ multiplex PCR, and TCRdb holds only the in-frame ones, with some missing. Here the sample spans approximately 74,000 clones, over 75% being singletons. This clone was detected only a few times. The TCR sequence derives from an adult with an advanced solid tumor such as melanoma, head and neck, liver or kidney cancer. Here the sequenced sample was CD4+ or CD8+ T cells sorted from blood, taken in a trial of the OX40 agonist ivuxolimab.

Written as DNA, the CDR3 is TGTGCCAGCAGCCCAGACGGACAGGGGGCTGAAGCTTTCTTT. Translating gives CASSPDGQGAEAFF. V gene TRBV7-3 combines with J gene TRBJ1-1; TRBD1 agrees at 10 bases. Germline loops: CDR1 SGHTA, CDR2 FQGTGA. This CDR3 is built from 14 residues. Unmatched junction bases numbered 6, after V lost 5 bases and J lost 6 bases. The full variable domain, in which reference TRBV7-3 and TRBJ1-1 provide the parts outside the CDR3, is GAGVSQTPSNKVTEKGKYVELRCDPISGHTALYWYRQSLGQGPEFLIYFQGTGAADDSGLPNDRFFAVRPEGSVSTLKIQRTERGDSAVYLCASSPDGQGAEAFFGQGTRLTVV.